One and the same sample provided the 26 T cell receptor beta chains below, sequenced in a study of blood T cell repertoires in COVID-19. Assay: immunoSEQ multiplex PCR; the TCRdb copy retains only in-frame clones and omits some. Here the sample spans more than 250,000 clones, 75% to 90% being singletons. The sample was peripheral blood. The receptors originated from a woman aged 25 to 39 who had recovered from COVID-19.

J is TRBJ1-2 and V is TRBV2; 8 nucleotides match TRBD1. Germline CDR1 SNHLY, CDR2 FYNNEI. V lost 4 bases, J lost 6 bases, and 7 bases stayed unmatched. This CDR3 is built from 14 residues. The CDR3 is CASSAIQGAHGYTF. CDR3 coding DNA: TGTGCCAGCAGTGCGATCCAGGGGGCGCATGGCTACACCTTC.

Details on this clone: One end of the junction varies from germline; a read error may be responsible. CDR3 DNA: TGTGCCAGCAGTGATCACGGGACAGGTCTATTTCGGGTCTTC. Protein product: CASSDHGTGLFRVF. V and J are TRBV2 and TRBJ2-1; 8 bases line up with TRBD1. The CDR3 contains 14 residues. From germline, CDR1 is SNHLY and CDR2 FYNNEI.

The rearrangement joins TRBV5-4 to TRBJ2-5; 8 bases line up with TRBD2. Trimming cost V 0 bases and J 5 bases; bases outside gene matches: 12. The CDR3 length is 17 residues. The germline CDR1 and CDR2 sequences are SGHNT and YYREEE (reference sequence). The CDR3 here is CASSLAVAGIRSETQYF. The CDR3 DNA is TGTGCCAGCAGCTTGGCAGTAGCGGGGATCAGGTCGGAGACCCAGTACTTC.

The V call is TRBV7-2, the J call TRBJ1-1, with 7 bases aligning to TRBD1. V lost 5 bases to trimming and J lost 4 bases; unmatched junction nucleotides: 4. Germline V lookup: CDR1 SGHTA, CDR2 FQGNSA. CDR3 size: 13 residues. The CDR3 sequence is CASSAQGVTEAFF. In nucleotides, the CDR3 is TGTGCCAGCAGCGCTCAGGGGGTCACTGAAGCTTTCTTT.

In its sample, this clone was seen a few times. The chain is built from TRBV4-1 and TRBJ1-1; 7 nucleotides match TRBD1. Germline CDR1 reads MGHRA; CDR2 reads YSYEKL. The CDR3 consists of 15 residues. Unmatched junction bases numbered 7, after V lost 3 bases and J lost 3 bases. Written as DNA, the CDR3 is TGCGCCAGCAGCCAGGGATTACAGGGGTACACTGAAGCTTTCTTT. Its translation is CASSQGLQGYTEAFF.

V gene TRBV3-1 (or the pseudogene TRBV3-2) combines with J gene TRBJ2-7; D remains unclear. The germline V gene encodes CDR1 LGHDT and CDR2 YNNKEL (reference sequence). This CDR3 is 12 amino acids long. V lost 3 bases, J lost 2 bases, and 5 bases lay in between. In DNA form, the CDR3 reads TGTGCCAGCAGCCATGACACCTACGAGCAGTACTTC. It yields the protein CASSHDTYEQYF.

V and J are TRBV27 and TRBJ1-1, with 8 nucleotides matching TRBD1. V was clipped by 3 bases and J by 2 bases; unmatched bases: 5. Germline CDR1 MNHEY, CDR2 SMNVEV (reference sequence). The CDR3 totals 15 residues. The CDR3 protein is CASSFVAGGNTEAFF. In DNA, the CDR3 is TGTGCCAGCAGTTTCGTGGCAGGGGGCAACACTGAAGCTTTCTTT.

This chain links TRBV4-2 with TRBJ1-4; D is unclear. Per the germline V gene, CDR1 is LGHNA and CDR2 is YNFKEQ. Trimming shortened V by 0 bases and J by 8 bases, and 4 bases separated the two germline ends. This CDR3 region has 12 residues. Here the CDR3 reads CASSQDREKLFF. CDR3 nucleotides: TGTGCCAGCAGCCAAGATCGGGAAAAACTGTTTTTT.

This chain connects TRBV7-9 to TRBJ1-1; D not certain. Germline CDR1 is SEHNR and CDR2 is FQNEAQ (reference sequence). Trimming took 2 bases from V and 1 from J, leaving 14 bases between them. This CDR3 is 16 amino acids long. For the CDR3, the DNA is TGTGCCAGCAGCTTATATGCTGTAGTCCCGAACACTGAAGCTTTCTTT. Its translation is CASSLYAVVPNTEAFF.

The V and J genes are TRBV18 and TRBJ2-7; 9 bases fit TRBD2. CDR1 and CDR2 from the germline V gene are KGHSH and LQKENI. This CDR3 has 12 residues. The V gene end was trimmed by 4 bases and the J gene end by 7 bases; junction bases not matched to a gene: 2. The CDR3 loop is CASSRREGEQYF. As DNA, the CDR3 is TGTGCCAGCTCACGGCGGGAGGGGGAGCAGTACTTC.

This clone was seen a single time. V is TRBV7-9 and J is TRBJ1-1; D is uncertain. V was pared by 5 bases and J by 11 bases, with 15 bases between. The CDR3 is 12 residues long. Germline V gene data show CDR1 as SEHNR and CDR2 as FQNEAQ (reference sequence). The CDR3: CASSPLGEMAFF. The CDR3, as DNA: TGTGCCAGCAGCCCCCTCGGGGAGATGGCTTTCTTT.

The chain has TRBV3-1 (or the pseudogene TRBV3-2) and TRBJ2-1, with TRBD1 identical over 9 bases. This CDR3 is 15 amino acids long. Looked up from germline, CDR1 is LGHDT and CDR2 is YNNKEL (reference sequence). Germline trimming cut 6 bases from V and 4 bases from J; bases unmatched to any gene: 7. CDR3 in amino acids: CASRTGGLEYNEQFF. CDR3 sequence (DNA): TGTGCCAGCAGGACAGGGGGGCTGGAGTACAATGAGCAGTTCTTC.

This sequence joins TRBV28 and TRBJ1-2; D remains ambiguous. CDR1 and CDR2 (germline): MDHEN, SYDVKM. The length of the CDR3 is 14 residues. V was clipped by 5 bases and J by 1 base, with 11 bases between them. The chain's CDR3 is CASSGRVRNYGYTF. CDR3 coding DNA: TGTGCCAGCAGTGGCCGGGTCCGTAACTATGGCTACACCTTC.

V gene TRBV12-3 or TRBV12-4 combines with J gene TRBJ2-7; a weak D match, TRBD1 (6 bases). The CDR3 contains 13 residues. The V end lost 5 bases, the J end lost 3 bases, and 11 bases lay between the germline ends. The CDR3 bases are TGTGCCAGCAGTAACGGACAGAACTACGAGCAGTACTTC. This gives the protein CASSNGQNYEQYF.

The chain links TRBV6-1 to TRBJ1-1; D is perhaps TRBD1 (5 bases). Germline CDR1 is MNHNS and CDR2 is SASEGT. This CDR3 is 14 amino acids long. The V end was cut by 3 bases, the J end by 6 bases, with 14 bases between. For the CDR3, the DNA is TGTGCCAGCAGTGACAGGGCATCGGACGCTGAAGCTTTCTTT. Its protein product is CASSDRASDAEAFF.

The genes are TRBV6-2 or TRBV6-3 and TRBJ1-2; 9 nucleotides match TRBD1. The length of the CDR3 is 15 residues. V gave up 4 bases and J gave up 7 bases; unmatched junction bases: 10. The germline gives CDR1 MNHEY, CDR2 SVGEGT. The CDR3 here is CASSSPGTGRSGYTF. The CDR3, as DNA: TGTGCCAGCAGTTCACCCGGGACAGGGAGGAGTGGCTACACCTTC.

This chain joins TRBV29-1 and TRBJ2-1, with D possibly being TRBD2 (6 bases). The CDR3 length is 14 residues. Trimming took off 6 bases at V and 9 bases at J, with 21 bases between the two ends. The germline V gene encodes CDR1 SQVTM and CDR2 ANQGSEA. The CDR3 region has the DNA TGCAGCGTAGATGTGGGCCGGGGGAGCGGTGAGCAGTTCTTC. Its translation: CSVDVGRGSGEQFF.

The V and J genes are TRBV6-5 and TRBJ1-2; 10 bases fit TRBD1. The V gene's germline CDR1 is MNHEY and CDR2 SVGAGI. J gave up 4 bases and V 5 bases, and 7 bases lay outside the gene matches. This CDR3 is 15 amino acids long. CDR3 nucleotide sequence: TGTGCCAGCAGTACCAACGGACAGGGGGTCTATGGCTACACCTTC. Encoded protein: CASSTNGQGVYGYTF.

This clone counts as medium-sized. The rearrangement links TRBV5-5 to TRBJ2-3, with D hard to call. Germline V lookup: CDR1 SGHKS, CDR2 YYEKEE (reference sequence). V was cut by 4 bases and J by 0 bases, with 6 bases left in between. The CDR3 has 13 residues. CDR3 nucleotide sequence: TGTGCCAGCAGCGCAACTAGCACAGATACGCAGTATTTT. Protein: CASSATSTDTQYF. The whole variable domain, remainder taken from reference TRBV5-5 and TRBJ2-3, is DAGVTQSPTHLIKTRGQQVTLRCSPISGHKSVSWYQQVLGQGPQFIFQYYEKEERGRGNFPDRFSARQFPNYSSELNVNALLLGDSALYLCASSATSTDTQYFGPGTRLTVL.

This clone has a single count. The chain's CDR3 is CASSDARGRMGNSPLHF. CDR3 coding DNA: TGTGCCAGCAGTGACGCCAGGGGAAGGATGGGAAATTCACCCCTCCACTTT. J is TRBJ1-6 and V is TRBV6-2 or TRBV6-3, with D perhaps TRBD1 (6 bases). V was clipped by 5 bases and J by 7 bases, with 21 bases between them. Germline CDR1 MNHEY, CDR2 SVGEGT. The CDR3 totals 17 residues.

The CDR3 loop is CASSVNGGLSNQPQHF. In nucleotides, the CDR3 is TGTGCCAGCAGTGTTAACGGCGGCCTTAGCAATCAGCCCCAGCATTTT. The genes are TRBV28 and TRBJ1-5; D unclear. The CDR3 loop spans 16 amino acids. With 5 bases removed from V and 0 bases from J, the gap between germline ends came to 14 bases. In germline, CDR1 is MDHEN, CDR2 SYDVKM.

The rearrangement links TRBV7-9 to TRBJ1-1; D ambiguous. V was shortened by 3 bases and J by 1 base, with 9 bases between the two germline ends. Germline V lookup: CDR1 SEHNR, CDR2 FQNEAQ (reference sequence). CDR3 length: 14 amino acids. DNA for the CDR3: TGTGCCAGCAGCTTGGAGGGTGGGAACACTGAAGCTTTCTTT. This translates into CASSLEGGNTEAFF.

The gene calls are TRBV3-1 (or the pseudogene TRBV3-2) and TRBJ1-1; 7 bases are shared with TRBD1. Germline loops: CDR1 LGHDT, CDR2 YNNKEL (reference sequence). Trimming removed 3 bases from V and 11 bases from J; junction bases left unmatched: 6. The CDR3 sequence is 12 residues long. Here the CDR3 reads CASSHQGGGAFF. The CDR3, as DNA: TGTGCCAGCAGCCACCAAGGGGGCGGCGCTTTCTTT.

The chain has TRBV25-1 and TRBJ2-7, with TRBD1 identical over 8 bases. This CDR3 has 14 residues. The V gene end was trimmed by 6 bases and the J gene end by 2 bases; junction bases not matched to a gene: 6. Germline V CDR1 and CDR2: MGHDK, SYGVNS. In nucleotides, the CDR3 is TGTGCCAGCAGCAGAACGGACAGGGCCTACGAGCAGTACTTC. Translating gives CASSRTDRAYEQYF.

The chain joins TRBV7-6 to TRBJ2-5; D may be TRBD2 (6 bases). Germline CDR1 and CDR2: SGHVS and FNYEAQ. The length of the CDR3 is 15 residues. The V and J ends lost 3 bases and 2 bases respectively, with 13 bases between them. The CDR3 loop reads CASSFGGEGQETQYF. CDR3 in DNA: TGTGCCAGCAGCTTCGGGGGAGAGGGGCAAGAGACCCAGTACTTC. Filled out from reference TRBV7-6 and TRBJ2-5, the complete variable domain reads GAGVSQSPRYKVTKRGQDVALRCDPISGHVSLYWYRQALGQGPEFLTYFNYEAQQDKSGLPNDRFSAERPEGSISTLTIQRTEQRDSAMYRCASSFGGEGQETQYFGPGTRLLVL.

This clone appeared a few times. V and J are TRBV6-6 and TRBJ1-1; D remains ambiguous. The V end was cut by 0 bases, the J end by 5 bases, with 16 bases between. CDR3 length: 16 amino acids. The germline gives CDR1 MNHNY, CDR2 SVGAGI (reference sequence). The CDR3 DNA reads TGTGCCAGCAGTTACTCAACATGGAGACGCGGGACTGAAGCTTTCTTT. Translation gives CASSYSTWRRGTEAFF.